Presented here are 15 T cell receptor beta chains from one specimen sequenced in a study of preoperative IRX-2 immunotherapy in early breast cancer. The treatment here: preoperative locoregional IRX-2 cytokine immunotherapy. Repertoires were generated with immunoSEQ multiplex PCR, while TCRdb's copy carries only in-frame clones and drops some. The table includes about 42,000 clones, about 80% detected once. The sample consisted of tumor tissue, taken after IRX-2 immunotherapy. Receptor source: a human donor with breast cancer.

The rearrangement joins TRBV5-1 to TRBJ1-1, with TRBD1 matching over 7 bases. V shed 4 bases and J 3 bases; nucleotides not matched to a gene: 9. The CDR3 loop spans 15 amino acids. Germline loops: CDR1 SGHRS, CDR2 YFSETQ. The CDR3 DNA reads TGCGCCAGCAGCCCCGAGACAGGGTTCGACACTGAAGCTTTCTTT. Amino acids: CASSPETGFDTEAFF. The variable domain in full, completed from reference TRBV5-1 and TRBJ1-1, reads KAGVTQTPRYLIKTRGQQVTLSCSPISGHRSVSWYQQTPGQGLQFLFEYFSETQRNKGNFPGRFSGRQFSNSRSEMNVSTLELGDSALYLCASSPETGFDTEAFFGQGTRLTVV.

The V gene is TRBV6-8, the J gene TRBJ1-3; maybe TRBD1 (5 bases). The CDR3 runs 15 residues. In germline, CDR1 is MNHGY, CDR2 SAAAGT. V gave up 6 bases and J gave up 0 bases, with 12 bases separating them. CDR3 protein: CASRRDSLSGNTIYF. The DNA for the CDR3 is TGTGCCAGCAGGAGGGACTCACTCTCTGGAAACACCATATATTTT.

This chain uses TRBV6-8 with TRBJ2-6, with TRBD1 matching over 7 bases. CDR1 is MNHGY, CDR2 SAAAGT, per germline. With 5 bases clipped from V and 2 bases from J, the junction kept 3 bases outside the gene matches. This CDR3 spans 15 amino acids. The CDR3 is CASSVQGAGANVLTF. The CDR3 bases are TGTGCCAGCAGTGTGCAGGGGGCTGGGGCCAACGTCCTGACTTTC.

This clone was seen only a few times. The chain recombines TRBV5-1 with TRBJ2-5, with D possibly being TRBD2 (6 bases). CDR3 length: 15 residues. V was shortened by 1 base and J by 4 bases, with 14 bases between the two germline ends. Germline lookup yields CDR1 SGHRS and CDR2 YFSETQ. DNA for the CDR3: TGCGCCAGCAGCTTGTCGCGGGGTTTAGGAGAGACCCAGTACTTC. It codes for CASSLSRGLGETQYF. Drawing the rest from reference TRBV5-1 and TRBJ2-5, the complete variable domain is KAGVTQTPRYLIKTRGQQVTLSCSPISGHRSVSWYQQTPGQGLQFLFEYFSETQRNKGNFPGRFSGRQFSNSRSEMNVSTLELGDSALYLCASSLSRGLGETQYFGPGTRLLVL.

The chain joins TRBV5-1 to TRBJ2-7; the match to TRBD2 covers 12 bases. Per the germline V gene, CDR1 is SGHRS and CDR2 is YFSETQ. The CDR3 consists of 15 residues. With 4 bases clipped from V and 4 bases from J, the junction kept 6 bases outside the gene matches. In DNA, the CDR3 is TGCGCCAGCAGCCCCAGGACTAGCGGGACTTACGAGCAGTACTTC. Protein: CASSPRTSGTYEQYF.

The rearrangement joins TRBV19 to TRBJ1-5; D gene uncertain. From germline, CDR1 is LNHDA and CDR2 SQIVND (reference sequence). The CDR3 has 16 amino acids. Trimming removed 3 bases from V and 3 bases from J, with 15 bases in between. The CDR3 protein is CASSMSSWQDNQPQHF. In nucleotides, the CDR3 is TGTGCCAGTAGTATGTCCTCGTGGCAGGACAATCAGCCCCAGCATTTT.

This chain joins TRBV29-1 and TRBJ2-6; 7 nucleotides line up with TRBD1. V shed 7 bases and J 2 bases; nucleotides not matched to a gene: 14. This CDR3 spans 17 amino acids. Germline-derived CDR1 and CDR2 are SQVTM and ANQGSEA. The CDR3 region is CSATGWYRKAGANVLTF. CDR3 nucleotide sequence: TGCAGCGCGACAGGGTGGTACAGAAAGGCTGGGGCCAACGTCCTGACTTTC.

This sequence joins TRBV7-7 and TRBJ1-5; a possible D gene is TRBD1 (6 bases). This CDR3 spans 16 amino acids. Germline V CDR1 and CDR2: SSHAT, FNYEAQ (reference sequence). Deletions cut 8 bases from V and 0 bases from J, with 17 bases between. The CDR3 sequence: CASSTPTGHSNQPQHF. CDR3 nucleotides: TGTGCCAGCTCAACCCCGACAGGCCATAGCAATCAGCCCCAGCATTTT.

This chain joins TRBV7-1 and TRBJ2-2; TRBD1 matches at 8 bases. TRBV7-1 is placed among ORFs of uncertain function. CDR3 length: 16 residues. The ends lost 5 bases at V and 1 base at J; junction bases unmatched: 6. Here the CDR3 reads CASSARRGQNTGELFF. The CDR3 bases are TGTGCCAGCAGCGCACGCAGGGGGCAGAACACCGGGGAGCTGTTTTTT.

The CDR3 sequence is CASSLGQIPGELFF. The CDR3 DNA follows: TGTGCCAGCAGCCTGGGTCAAATCCCCGGGGAGCTGTTTTTT. J is TRBJ2-2 and V is TRBV11-3; D is ambiguous. V was trimmed by 5 bases and J by 6 bases, leaving 13 bases between them. Looked up from germline, CDR1 is SGHNT and CDR2 is YENEEA. The CDR3 extends over 14 amino acids. Supplemented by reference TRBV11-3 and TRBJ2-2, the full variable domain reads EAGVVQSPRYKIIEKKQPVAFWCNPISGHNTLYWYLQNLGQGPELLIRYENEEAVDDSQLPKDRFSAERLKGVDSTLKIQPAELGDSAVYLCASSLGQIPGELFFGEGSRLTVL.

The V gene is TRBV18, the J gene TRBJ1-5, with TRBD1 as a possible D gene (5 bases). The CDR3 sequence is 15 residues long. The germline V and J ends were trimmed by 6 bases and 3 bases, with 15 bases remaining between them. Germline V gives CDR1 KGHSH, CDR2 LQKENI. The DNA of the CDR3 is TGTGCCAGCTCTCTTGGGACGGGATTCAATCAGCCCCAGCATTTT. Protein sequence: CASSLGTGFNQPQHF.

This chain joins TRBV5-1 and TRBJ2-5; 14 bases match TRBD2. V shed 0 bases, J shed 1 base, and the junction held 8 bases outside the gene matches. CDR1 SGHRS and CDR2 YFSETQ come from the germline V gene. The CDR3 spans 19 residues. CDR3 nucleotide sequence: TGCGCCAGCAGCTTGGAAGGGGGACTAGCGGGAGTTCCCCAAGAGACCCAGTACTTC. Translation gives CASSLEGGLAGVPQETQYF.

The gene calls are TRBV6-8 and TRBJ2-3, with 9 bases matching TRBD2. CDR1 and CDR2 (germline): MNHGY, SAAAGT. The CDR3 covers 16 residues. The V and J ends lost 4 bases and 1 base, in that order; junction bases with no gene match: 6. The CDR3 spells CASSWKPSGGTDTQYF. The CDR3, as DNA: TGTGCCAGCAGTTGGAAACCTAGCGGGGGCACAGATACGCAGTATTTT.

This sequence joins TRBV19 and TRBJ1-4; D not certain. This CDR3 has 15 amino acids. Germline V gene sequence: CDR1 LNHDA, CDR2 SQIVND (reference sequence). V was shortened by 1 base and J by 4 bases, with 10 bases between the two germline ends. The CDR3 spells CASSIAADLNEKLFF. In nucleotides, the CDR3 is TGTGCCAGTAGTATAGCGGCAGATCTTAATGAAAAACTGTTTTTT.

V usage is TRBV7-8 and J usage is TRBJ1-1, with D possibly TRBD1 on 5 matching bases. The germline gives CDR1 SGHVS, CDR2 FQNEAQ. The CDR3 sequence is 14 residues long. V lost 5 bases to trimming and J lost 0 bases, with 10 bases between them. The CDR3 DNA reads TGTGCCAGCAGCCCGAACAGGATGAACACTGAAGCTTTCTTT. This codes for CASSPNRMNTEAFF.